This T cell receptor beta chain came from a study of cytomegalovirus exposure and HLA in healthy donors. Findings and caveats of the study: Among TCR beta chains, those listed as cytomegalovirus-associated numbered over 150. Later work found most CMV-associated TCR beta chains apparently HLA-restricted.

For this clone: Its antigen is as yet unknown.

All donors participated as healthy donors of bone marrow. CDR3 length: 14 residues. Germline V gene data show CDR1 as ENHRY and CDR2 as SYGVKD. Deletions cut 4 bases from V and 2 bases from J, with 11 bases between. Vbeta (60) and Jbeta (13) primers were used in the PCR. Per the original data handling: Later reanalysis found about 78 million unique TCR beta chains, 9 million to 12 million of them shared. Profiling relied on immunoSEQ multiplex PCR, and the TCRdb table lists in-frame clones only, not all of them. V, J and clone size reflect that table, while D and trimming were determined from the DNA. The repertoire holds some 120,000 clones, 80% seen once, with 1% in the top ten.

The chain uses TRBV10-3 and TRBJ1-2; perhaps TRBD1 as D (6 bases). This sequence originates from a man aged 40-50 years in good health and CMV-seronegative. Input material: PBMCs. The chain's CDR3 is CAISVIGQNYGYTF. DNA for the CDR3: TGTGCCATCAGTGTGATCGGACAGAACTATGGCTACACCTTC.